This TCR beta chain was captured in a study of blood T cell repertoires in COVID-19. TCRdb's copy holds only in-frame clones and misses some; the assay was immunoSEQ multiplex PCR. The sample shows 300,000 to 400,000 clones, around 87% of them seen only once. This TCR was sampled from a human donor in a cohort sampled during active COVID-19. The material sequenced was peripheral blood.

The CDR3 loop reads CATSDVGNEQFF. CDR3 nucleotides: TGTGCCACCAGTGATGTCGGCAATGAGCAGTTCTTC. The V and J genes are TRBV24-1 and TRBJ2-1; D is ambiguous. The CDR3 extends over 12 amino acids. CDR1 is KGHDR and CDR2 is SFDVKD in the germline V gene. With 3 bases removed from V and 6 bases from J, the gap between germline ends came to 5 bases.